This T cell receptor beta chain derives from a study of blood T cell repertoires in COVID-19. Study-level background: COVID-19 samples collected from the United States, Italy and Spain covered acute and convalescent phases.

CDR3 length equals 13 residues. Germline CDR1 is GTSNPN and CDR2 is SVGIG (reference sequence). V was pared by 4 bases and J by 5 bases, with 9 bases between. Sequenced by immunoSEQ multiplex PCR; TCRdb stores in-frame clones only, minus some. In the table there are fewer than 400,000 clones, approximately 87% of which are singletons. Cohort assignment relied on participant-reported clinical history. The clonotype originates from a woman in her fifties or sixties who had recovered from COVID-19. The V gene is TRBV30, the J gene TRBJ1-6; possibly TRBD1 for D (5 bases). Source material: PBMCs or T cells enriched from blood (not recorded which). This CDR3 is CAWTTGDNSPLHF. In DNA form, the CDR3 reads TGTGCCTGGACTACAGGCGATAATTCACCCCTCCACTTT.